The rows below give T cell receptor beta chains drawn from one sample of a study of blood T cell repertoires in COVID-19. Clones were read by immunoSEQ multiplex PCR, and TCRdb kept only the in-frame ones, dropping some. In the table there are tens of thousands of clones, around 80% of which are singletons. Sequencing input: peripheral blood. The receptors come from a man in his fifties or sixties with COVID-19, enrolled during active disease. The CDR3 runs from the conserved cysteine through the conserved F or W. The order of the fields is clone size, J gene, V gene, D gene, CDR3 DNA, CDR3 protein. The D gene is left open where the match is weak. For some rows the clone size is stated as once, few or many, or as a class when expanded; others skip it.

>NA|TRBJ2-7|TRBV2|TRBD2
TGTGCCAGCTCCATCGGGGGGGAGAGCGAGCAGTACTTC
CASSIGGESEQYF
>NA|TRBJ1-5|TRBV18|NA
TGTGCCAGCTCAGCAAACAGGGAGGGTCAGCCCCAGCATTTT
CASSANREGQPQHF
>NA|TRBJ2-7|TRBV5-1|NA
TGCGCCAGCAGCTTGGACGGCTACGAGCAGTACTTC
CASSLDGYEQYF
>NA|TRBJ1-1|TRBV3-1/TRBV3-2|NA
TGTGCCAGCAGCTTTAACCCGAGCGCTGAAGCTTTCTTT
CASSFNPSAEAFF
>once|TRBJ2-3|TRBV27|NA
TGTGCCAGCAGTCCACCAGGCTCTTGGGTTACGCAGTATTTT
CASSPPGSWVTQYF
>NA|TRBJ1-1|TRBV28|TRBD1
TGTGCCAGCAGTCGTCGACAGGGAAACCCTGAAGCTTTCTTT
CASSRRQGNPEAFF
>NA|TRBJ2-3|TRBV5-5|NA
TGTGCCAGCTGGGCGAAAGCGGCATTCACAGATACGCAGTATTTT
CASWAKAAFTDTQYF
>once|TRBJ2-1|TRBV7-3|NA
TGTGCCAGCAGCCCCGAGGCTGCGGAGGTCAATGAGCAGTTCTTC
CASSPEAAEVNEQFF
>NA|TRBJ2-1|TRBV30|TRBD2
TGTGCCGCCCAAACTAGCGGGAACTACAATGAGCAGTTCTTC
CAAQTSGNYNEQFF
>few|TRBJ1-4|TRBV2|NA
TGTGCCAGCAGTGAAGCCAGGAGGGATCCTAATGAAAAACTGTTTTTT
CASSEARRDPNEKLFF
>NA|TRBJ1-1|TRBV6-5|TRBD1
TGTGCCAGCAGTACCCGGACAGGGCTGGGCACTGAAGCTTTCTTT
CASSTRTGLGTEAFF
>NA|TRBJ2-1|TRBV6-5|TRBD2
TGTGCCAGCAGGCTAGCGGAGCGGAATGAGCAGTTCTTC
CASRLAERNEQFF
>NA|TRBJ1-1|TRBV6-6|NA
TGTGCCAGCAGTACGGGGGATGAAGCTTTCTTT
CASSTGDEAFF
>NA|TRBJ1-2|TRBV5-1|NA
TGCGCCAGCAGCTTGGAGAGGGAAGGCTACACCTTC
CASSLEREGYTF
>NA|TRBJ2-7|TRBV5-4|NA
TGTGCCAGCAGCTCCTACCTGTACAGGGAAAACGAGCAGTACTTC
CASSSYLYRENEQYF
>NA|TRBJ2-7|TRBV24-1|NA
TGTGCCACCAGTACCGGGTACGAGCAGTACTTC
CATSTGYEQYF
>NA|TRBJ1-2|TRBV5-6|TRBD1
TGTGCCAGCAGTAGTTACAGGGGGCTGGGCTACACCTTC
CASSSYRGLGYTF
>NA|TRBJ2-5|TRBV28|NA
TGTGCCAGCAGTCTCCCCCGAGGTGCGCAAGAGACCCAGTACTTC
CASSLPRGAQETQYF
>few|TRBJ2-6|TRBV6-2/TRBV6-3|NA
TGTGCCAGCAGTATTACAGGGAGTGGGGCCAACGTCCTGACTTTC
CASSITGSGANVLTF
>NA|TRBJ2-3|TRBV5-1|NA
TGCGCCAGCAGCCCGGCGGGGGCAGGGGGCACAGATACGCAGTATTTT
CASSPAGAGGTDTQYF
>NA|TRBJ2-3|TRBV2|TRBD2
TGTGCCAGCAACCTGGTCGGGGGGACGCAGTATTTT
CASNLVGGTQYF
>once|TRBJ1-4|TRBV4-1|TRBD1
TGCGCCAGCAGCCCCCAACACCTGATCGGACAGGGGGAAAAACTGTTTTTT
CASSPQHLIGQGEKLFF
>NA|TRBJ2-3|TRBV2|TRBD2
TGTGCCAGCATTCAACGACTAGCGACCAGCACAGATACGCAGTATTTT
CASIQRLATSTDTQYF
>NA|TRBJ2-1|TRBV3-1/TRBV3-2|NA
TGTGCCAGCAGCCAAGATAGTACGGGCTCCTACAATGAGCAGTTCTTC
CASSQDSTGSYNEQFF